This is a list of T cell receptor beta chains from one sample in a study of cytomegalovirus exposure and HLA in healthy donors. Generated by immunoSEQ multiplex PCR, the TCRdb table keeps only in-frame clones and is missing some. The sample's table shows 150,000 or so clones. The specimen sequenced was PBMCs. All receptors derive from a woman between 45 and 60 years old in good health and CMV-seronegative. Both conserved end residues are part of each CDR3. A D gene is named only where the DNA matches it firmly.

J: TRBJ1-1
V: TRBV6-5
D: .
length: 14
CDR3: CASSYLTANTEAFF
DNA: TGTGCCAGCAGTTACCTAACAGCAAACACTGAAGCTTTCTTT

J: TRBJ1-1
V: TRBV30
D: .
length: 13
CDR3: CAWRRGLNTEAFF
DNA: TGTGCCTGGAGAAGAGGGCTGAACACTGAAGCTTTCTTT

J: TRBJ1-3
V: TRBV4-3
D: .
length: 15
CDR3: CASSQGRGSGNTIYF
DNA: TGCGCCAGCAGCCAAGGAAGGGGCTCTGGAAACACCATATATTTT

J: TRBJ1-1
V: TRBV5-1
D: TRBD1
length: 14
CDR3: CASSGDRGNTEAFF
DNA: TGCGCCAGCAGCGGCGACAGGGGAAACACTGAAGCTTTCTTT

J: TRBJ2-3
V: TRBV10-3
D: TRBD1
length: 14
CDR3: CAINTGASTDTQYF
DNA: TGTGCCATTAATACAGGGGCCAGCACAGATACGCAGTATTTT

J: TRBJ1-1
V: TRBV9
D: .
length: 14
CDR3: CASSGEQGSTEAFF
DNA: TGTGCCAGCAGCGGCGAACAGGGTTCGACTGAAGCTTTCTTT

J: TRBJ1-1
V: TRBV28
D: TRBD1
length: 17
CDR3: CASSSRTGGLIRTEAFF
DNA: TGTGCCAGCAGTTCGCGGACAGGGGGCCTGATTAGGACTGAAGCTTTCTTT

J: TRBJ2-7
V: TRBV6-5
D: TRBD1
length: 13
CDR3: CASSSGQGYEQYF
DNA: TGTGCCAGCAGTTCGGGACAGGGCTACGAGCAGTACTTC

J: TRBJ2-4
V: TRBV28
D: TRBD2
length: 17
CDR3: CASGGISGRVGKNIQYF
DNA: TGTGCCAGCGGGGGCATTAGCGGGAGGGTGGGCAAAAACATTCAGTACTTC

J: TRBJ1-4
V: TRBV4-1
D: TRBD1
length: 13
CDR3: CASSLGQVEKLFF
DNA: TGCGCCAGCAGCCTTGGACAGGTCGAAAAACTGTTTTTT

J: TRBJ2-4
V: TRBV5-1
D: .
length: 15
CDR3: CASSWSPGVENIQYF
DNA: TGCGCCAGCAGCTGGTCGCCGGGGGTCGAAAACATTCAGTACTTC

J: TRBJ1-1
V: TRBV19
D: .
length: 14
CDR3: CASSTYSHYTEAFF
DNA: TGTGCCAGTAGTACCTACAGTCATTACACTGAAGCTTTCTTT

J: TRBJ2-1
V: TRBV28
D: .
length: 13
CDR3: CASTSPGYNEQFF
DNA: TGTGCCAGCACCTCCCCAGGCTACAATGAGCAGTTCTTC

J: TRBJ1-1
V: TRBV4-2
D: .
length: 14
CDR3: CASSPDVWNTEAFF
DNA: TGTGCCAGCAGCCCAGATGTCTGGAACACTGAAGCTTTCTTT

J: TRBJ1-6
V: TRBV5-4
D: TRBD1
length: 15
CDR3: CASSFRDRVNSPLHF
DNA: TGTGCCAGCAGCTTCCGAGACAGGGTCAATTCACCCCTCCACTTT

J: TRBJ2-3
V: TRBV7-6
D: .
length: 14
CDR3: CASRDSAQTDTQYF
DNA: TGTGCCAGCAGGGACTCCGCCCAGACAGATACGCAGTATTTT